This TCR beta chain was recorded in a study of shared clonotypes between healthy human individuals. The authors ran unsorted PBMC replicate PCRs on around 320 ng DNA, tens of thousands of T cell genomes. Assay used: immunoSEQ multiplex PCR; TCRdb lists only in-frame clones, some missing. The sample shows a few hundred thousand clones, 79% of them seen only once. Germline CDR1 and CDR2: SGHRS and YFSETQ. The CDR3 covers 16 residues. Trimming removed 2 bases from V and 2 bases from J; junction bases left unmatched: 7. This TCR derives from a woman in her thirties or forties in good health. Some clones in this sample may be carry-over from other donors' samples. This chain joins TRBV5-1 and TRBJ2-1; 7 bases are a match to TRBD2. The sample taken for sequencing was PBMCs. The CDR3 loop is CASSLGSGPTYNEQFF. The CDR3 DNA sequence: TGCGCCAGCAGCTTAGGTAGCGGGCCTACCTACAATGAGCAGTTCTTC. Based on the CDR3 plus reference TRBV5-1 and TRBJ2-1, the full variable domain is KAGVTQTPRYLIKTRGQQVTLSCSPISGHRSVSWYQQTPGQGLQFLFEYFSETQRNKGNFPGRFSGRQFSNSRSEMNVSTLELGDSALYLCASSLGSGPTYNEQFFGPGTRLTVL.